This T cell receptor beta chain was identified during a study of cytomegalovirus exposure and HLA in healthy donors. Study outcomes and limitations: The authors excluded some V segments, including TRBV6-2 and TRBV6-3, as indistinguishable.

With respect to this clone: The target antigen is unknown.

The PCR made use of 60 Vbeta and 13 Jbeta primers. Only in-frame clones appear in the TCRdb table, and some are missing; sequencing was by immunoSEQ multiplex PCR. The sample records over 130,000 clones, more than 75% being singletons. The CDR3 sequence is 11 residues long. Trimming removed 7 bases from V and 7 bases from J, with 8 bases in between. The germline V gene encodes CDR1 LNHDA and CDR2 SQIVND (reference sequence). The sample taken for sequencing was PBMCs. This clonotype was sampled from a human donor in good health. The chain couples TRBV19 to TRBJ2-1; D unresolved. DNA for the CDR3: TGTGCCAGTATGTCCAGGAATGAGCAGTTCTTC. It specifies CASMSRNEQFF. Variable domain in full (rest from reference TRBV19 and TRBJ2-1): DGGITQSPKYLFRKEGQNVTLSCEQNLNHDAMYWYRQDPGQGLRLIYYSQIVNDFQKGDIAEGYSVSREKKESFPLTVTSAQKNPTAFYLCASMSRNEQFFGPGTRLTVL.